This TCR beta chain appears in the sequencing data of a study of early T cells in non-severe SARS-CoV-2 infection. Study as a whole: The authors sequenced bulk RNA from unsorted whole blood, leaving chains unpaired.

Molecules of cDNA were individually given unique molecular identifiers that were attached to them. TCRdb reprocessed the 5' RACE reads with MiXCR, giving one entry per CDR3 protein. This table has roughly 60,000 distinct CDR3 sequences, more than 7% appearing once. The study's findings and limits: A preference for anti-spike CD8 responses marked VDJdb matching, which missed private and CD4 specificities.

The CDR3 has 18 residues. Many counts were recorded for this clonotype. Its antigen is not known. This chain uses TRBV21-1 with TRBJ2-4; the table's D call, TRBD1, was not checked against the DNA. TRBV21-1 has pseudogene status. This TCR was sampled from an adult who was a healthcare worker with PCR-confirmed SARS-CoV-2 infection or an uninfected control (not recorded which). The source material was whole blood. CDR3 DNA: TGTGCCAGCAGCACATCACAGGAGAGTTGGGAGACCAAAAACATTCAGTACTTC. It encodes CASSTSQESWETKNIQYF.